Sequencing of this TCR beta chain was carried out in a study of PD-1 blockade in classical Hodgkin lymphoma. Findings of the study overall: Reported baseline diversity: healthy donors highest, relapsed/refractory patients lowest. Complete responders possessed baseline diversity comparable to newly diagnosed patients.

Libraries were prepared by immunoSEQ multiplex PCR; TCRdb keeps only in-frame clonotypes and omits some of them. The table includes about 110,000 clones, nearly 90% detected once. Trimming took off 10 bases at V and 1 base at J, with 11 bases between the two ends. Germline lookup yields CDR1 SEHNR and CDR2 FQNEAQ (reference sequence). The CDR3 is 12 residues long. Concerning this clone: Its antigen is still unknown.

The patients all showed relapse after autologous stem cell transplantation, while their brentuximab vedotin exposure varied. Under best response, outcomes were complete response, partial response or progressive disease. The material sequenced was peripheral blood mononuclear cells (PBMCs), taken before the second cycle of nivolumab. The rearrangement joins TRBV7-9 to TRBJ2-7; no definite D call. The receptor was isolated from a human donor with classical Hodgkin lymphoma. Here the CDR3 reads CATGMDSYEQYF. In nucleotides, the CDR3 is TGTGCCACTGGTATGGATTCCTACGAGCAGTACTTC.